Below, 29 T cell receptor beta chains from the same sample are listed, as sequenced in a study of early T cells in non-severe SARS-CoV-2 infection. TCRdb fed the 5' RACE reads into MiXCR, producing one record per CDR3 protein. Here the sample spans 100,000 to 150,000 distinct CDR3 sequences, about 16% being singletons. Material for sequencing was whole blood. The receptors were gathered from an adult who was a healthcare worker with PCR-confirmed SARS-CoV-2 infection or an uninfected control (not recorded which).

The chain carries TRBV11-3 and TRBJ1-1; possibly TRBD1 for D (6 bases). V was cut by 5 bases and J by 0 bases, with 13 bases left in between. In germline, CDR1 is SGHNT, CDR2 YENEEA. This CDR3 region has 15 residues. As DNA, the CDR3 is TGTGCCAGCAGCCCTACAGGGTCGATGAACACTGAAGCTTTCTTT. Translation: CASSPTGSMNTEAFF. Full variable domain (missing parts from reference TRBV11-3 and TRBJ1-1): EAGVVQSPRYKIIEKKQPVAFWCNPISGHNTLYWYLQNLGQGPELLIRYENEEAVDDSQLPKDRFSAERLKGVDSTLKIQPAELGDSAVYLCASSPTGSMNTEAFFGQGTRLTVV.

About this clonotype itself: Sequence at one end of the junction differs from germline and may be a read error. This chain's CDR3 is CASTSDGHTGVLFF. The DNA of the CDR3 is TGTGCCAGCACCAGCGACGGGCACACCGGGGTGCTGTTTTTT. The chain recombines TRBV12-3 or TRBV12-4 with TRBJ2-2; possible D gene TRBD2, 5 bases. The CDR3 is 14 amino acids.

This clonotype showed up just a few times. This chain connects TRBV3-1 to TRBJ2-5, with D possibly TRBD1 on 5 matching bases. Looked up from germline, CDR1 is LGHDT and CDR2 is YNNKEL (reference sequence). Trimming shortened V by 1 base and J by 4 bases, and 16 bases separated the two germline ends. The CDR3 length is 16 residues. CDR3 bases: TGTGCCAGCAGCCAAGCGTTCCAGGGCGGACGAGAGACCCAGTACTTC. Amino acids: CASSQAFQGGRETQYF.

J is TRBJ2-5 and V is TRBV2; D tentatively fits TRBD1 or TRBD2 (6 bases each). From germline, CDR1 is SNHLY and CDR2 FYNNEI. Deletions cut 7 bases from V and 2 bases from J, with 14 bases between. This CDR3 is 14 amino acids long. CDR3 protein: CASIQGGQQETQYF. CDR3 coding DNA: TGTGCCAGCATCCAGGGAGGACAGCAAGAGACCCAGTACTTC. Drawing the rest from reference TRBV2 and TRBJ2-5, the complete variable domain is EPEVTQTPSHQVTQMGQEVILRCVPISNHLYFYWYRQILGQKVEFLVSFYNNEISEKSEIFDDQFSVERPDGSNFTLKIRSTKLEDSAMYFCASIQGGQQETQYFGPGTRLLVL.

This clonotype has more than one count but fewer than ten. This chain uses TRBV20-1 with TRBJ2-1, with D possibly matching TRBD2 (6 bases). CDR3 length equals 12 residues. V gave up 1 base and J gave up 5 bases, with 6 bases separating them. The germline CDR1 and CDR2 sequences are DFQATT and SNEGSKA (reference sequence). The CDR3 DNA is TGCAGTGCTAGAGGGACTAACAATGAGCAGTTCTTC. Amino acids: CSARGTNNEQFF.

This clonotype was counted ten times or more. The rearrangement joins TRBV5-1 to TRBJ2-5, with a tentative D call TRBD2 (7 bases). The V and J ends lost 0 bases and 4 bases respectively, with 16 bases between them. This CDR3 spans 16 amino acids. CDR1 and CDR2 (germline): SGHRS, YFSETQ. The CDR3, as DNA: TGCGCCAGCAGCTTGGCCAGGGGAGGGCCCGGAGAGACCCAGTACTTC. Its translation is CASSLARGGPGETQYF. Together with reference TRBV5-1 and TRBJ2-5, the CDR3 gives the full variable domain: KAGVTQTPRYLIKTRGQQVTLSCSPISGHRSVSWYQQTPGQGLQFLFEYFSETQRNKGNFPGRFSGRQFSNSRSEMNVSTLELGDSALYLCASSLARGGPGETQYFGPGTRLLVL.

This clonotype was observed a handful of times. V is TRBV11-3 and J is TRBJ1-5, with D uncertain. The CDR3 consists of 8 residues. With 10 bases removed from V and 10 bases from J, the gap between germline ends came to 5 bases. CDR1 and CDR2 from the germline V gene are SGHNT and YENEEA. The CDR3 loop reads CATCPQHF. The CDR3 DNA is TGTGCCACCTGTCCCCAGCATTTT.

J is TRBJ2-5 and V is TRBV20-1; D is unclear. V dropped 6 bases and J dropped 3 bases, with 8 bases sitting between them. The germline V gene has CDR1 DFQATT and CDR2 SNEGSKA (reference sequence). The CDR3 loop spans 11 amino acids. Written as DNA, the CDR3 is TGCAGTGCAAGACGAGAAGAGACCCAGTACTTC. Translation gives CSARREETQYF.

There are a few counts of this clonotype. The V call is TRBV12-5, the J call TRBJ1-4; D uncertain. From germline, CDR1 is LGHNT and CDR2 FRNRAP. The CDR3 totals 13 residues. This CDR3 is CARLCLGDEKLFF. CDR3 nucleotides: TGTGCCAGGCTGTGCCTTGGGGATGAAAAACTGTTTTTT. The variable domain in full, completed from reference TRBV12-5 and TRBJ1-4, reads DARVTQTPRHKVTEMGQEVTMRCQPILGHNTVFWYRQTMMQGLELLAYFRNRAPLDDSGMPKDRFSAEMPDATLATLKIQPSEPRDSAVYFCARLCLGDEKLFFGSGTQLSVL.

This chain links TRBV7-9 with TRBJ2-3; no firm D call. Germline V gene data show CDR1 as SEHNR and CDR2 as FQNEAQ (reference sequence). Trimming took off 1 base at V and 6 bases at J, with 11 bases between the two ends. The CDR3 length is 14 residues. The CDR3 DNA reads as TGTGCCAGCAGCTTAGTCACTTCCTCGGATACGCAGTATTTT. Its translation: CASSLVTSSDTQYF.

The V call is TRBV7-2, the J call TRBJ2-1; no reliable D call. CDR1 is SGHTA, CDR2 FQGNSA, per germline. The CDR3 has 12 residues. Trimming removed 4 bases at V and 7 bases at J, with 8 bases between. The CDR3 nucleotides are TGTGCCAGCAGCTCGCAGGAGAATGAGCAGTTCTTC. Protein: CASSSQENEQFF.

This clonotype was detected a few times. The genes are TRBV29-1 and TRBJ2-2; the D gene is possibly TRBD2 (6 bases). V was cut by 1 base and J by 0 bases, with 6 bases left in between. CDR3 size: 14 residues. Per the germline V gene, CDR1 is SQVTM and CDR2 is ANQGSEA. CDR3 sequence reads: CSVEGLANTGELFF. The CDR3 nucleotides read TGCAGCGTTGAAGGACTAGCGAACACCGGGGAGCTGTTTTTT.

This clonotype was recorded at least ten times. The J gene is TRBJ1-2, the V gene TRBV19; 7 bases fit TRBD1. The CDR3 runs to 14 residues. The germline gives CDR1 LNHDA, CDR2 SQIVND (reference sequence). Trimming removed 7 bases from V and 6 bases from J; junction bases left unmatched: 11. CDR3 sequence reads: CASTPRGRWDGYTF. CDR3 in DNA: TGTGCCAGTACCCCGAGGGGGCGCTGGGATGGCTACACCTTC.

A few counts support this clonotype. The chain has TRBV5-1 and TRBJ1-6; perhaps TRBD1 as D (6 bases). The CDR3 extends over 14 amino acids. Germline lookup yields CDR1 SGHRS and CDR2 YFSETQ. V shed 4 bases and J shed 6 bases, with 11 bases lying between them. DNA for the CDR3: TGCGCCAGCAGCATCGGACAGCTTAATTCACCCCTCCACTTT. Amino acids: CASSIGQLNSPLHF.

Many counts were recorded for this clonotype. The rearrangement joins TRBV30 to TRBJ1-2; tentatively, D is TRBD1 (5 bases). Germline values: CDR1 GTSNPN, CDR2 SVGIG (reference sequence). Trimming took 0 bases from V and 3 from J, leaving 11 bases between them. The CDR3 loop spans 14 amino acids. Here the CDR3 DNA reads TGTGCCTGGAGTGTCGAGGGGCTGCACTATGGCTACACCTTC. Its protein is CAWSVEGLHYGYTF.

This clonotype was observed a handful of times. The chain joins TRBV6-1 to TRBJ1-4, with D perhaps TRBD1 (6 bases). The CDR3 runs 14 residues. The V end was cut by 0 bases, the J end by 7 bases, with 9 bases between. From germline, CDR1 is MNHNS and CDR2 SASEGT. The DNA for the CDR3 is TGTGCCAGCAGTGAAGCGGGGGCAACTGAAAAACTGTTTTTT. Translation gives CASSEAGATEKLFF.

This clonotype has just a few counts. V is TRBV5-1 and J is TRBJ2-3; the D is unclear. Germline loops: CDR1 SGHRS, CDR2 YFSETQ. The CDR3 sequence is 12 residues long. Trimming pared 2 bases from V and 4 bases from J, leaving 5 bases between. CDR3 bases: TGCGCCAGCAGCTTAAAACCAGATACGCAGTATTTT. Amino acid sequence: CASSLKPDTQYF.

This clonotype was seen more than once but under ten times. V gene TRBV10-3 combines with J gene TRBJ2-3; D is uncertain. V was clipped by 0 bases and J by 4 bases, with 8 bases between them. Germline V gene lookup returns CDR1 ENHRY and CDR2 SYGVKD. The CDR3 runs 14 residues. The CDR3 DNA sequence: TGTGCCATCAGTGAGTCGGGAAGCCCAGATACGCAGTATTTT. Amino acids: CAISESGSPDTQYF.

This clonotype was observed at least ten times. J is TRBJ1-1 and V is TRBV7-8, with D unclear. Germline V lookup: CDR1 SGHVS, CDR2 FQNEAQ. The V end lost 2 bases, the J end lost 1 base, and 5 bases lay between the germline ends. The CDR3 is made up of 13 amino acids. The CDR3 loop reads CASSLTANTEAFF. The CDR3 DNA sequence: TGTGCCAGCAGCTTAACGGCGAACACTGAAGCTTTCTTT.

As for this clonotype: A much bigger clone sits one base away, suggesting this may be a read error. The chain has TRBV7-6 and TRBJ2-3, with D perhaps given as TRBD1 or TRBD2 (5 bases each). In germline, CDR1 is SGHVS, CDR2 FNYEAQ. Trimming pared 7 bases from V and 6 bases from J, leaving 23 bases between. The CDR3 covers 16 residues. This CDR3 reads CASTPSSSLGEDTQYF. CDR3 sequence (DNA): TGTGCCAGCACCCCCTCTTCTAGCCTGGGGGAGGATACGCAGTATTTT.

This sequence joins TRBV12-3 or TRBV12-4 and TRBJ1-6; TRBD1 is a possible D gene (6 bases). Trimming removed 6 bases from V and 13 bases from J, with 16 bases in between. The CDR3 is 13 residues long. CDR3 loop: CASSRAEGGPLHF. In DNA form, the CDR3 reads TGTGCCAGCAGCCGGGCCGAGGGGGGGCCCCTCCACTTT.

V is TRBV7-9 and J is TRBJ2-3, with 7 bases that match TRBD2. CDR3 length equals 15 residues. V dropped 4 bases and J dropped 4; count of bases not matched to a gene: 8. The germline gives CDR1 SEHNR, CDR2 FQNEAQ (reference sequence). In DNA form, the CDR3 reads TGTGCCAGCAGCTCCGCGGCAGGGAGGGCAGATACGCAGTATTTT. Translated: CASSSAAGRADTQYF.

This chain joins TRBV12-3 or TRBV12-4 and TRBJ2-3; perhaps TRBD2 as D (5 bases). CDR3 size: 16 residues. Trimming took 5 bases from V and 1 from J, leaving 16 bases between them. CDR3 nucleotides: TGTGCCAGCAGTCCGTTTGAACGGGGAGGCACAGATACGCAGTATTTT. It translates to CASSPFERGGTDTQYF.

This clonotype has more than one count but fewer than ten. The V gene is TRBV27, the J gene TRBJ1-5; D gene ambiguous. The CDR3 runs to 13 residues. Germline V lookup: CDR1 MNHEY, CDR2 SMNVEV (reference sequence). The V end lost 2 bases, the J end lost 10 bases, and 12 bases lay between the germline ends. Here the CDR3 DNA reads TGTGCCAGCAGTTTAAACCCTCCGGTACCCCAGCATTTT. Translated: CASSLNPPVPQHF.

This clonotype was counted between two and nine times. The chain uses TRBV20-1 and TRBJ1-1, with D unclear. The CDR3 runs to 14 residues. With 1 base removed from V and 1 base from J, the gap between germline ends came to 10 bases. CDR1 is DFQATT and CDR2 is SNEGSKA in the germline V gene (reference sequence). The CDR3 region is CSARVSGANTEAFF. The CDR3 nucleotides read TGCAGTGCTAGAGTCTCGGGTGCGAACACTGAAGCTTTCTTT.

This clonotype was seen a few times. CDR3 nucleotide sequence: TGTGCCAGCAGCTTTTTCTCCAGGGCGAACTATGGCTACACCTTC. Its translation: CASSFFSRANYGYTF. The rearrangement joins TRBV13 to TRBJ1-2, with D perhaps matching TRBD1 (5 bases). CDR1 is PRHDT, CDR2 FYEKMQ, per germline (reference sequence). CDR3 size: 15 residues. The V end lost 3 bases, the J end lost 2 bases, and 13 bases lay between the germline ends.

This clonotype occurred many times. Written as DNA, the CDR3 is TGCGCCAGCAGCTGGGGATCGAACACTGAAGCTTTCTTT. It is translated as CASSWGSNTEAFF. V usage is TRBV5-1 and J usage is TRBJ1-1, with D hard to call. The germline gives CDR1 SGHRS, CDR2 YFSETQ. The V gene lost 3 bases and the J gene lost 1 base, with 7 bases spanning the gap. The CDR3 length is 13 residues.

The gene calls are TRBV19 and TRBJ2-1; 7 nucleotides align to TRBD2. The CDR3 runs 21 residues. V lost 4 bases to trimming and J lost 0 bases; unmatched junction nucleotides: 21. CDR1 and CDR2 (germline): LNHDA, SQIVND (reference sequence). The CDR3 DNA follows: TGTGCCAGTAGTAGTGGAATAGCGGGCCGTTCTACCTACAGCTCCTACAATGAGCAGTTCTTC. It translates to CASSSGIAGRSTYSSYNEQFF.

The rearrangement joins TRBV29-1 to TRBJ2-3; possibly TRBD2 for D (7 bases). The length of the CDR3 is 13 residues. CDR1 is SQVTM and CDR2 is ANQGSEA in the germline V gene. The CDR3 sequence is CGLGGGLTDTQYF. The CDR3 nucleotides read TGCGGGCTCGGCGGGGGCCTCACAGATACGCAGTATTTT.